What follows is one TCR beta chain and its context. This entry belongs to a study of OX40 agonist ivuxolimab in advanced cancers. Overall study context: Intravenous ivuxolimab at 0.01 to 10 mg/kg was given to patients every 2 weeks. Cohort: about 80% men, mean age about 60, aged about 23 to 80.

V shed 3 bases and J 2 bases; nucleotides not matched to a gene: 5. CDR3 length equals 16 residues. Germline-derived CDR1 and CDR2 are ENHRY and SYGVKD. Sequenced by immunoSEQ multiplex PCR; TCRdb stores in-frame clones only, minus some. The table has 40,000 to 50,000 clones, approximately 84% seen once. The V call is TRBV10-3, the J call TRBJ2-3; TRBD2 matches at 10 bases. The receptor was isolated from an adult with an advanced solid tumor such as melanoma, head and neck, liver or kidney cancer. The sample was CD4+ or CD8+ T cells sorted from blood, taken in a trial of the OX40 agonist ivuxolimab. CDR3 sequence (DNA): TGTGCCATCAGTGACCTGACTAGCGGGCCCACAGATACGCAGTATTTT. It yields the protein CAISDLTSGPTDTQYF.